These 5 T cell receptor beta chains were all obtained from the same sample, sequenced in a study of blood T cell repertoires in COVID-19. Profiling relied on immunoSEQ multiplex PCR, and the TCRdb table lists in-frame clones only, not all of them. The sample carries about 200,000 clones, roughly 82% recorded once. Source material: PBMCs or T cells enriched from blood (not recorded which). The receptors stem from a man aged 40-50 years with acute COVID-19.

This sequence joins TRBV19 and TRBJ2-7; 11 bases fit TRBD2. In germline, CDR1 is LNHDA, CDR2 SQIVND (reference sequence). The CDR3 runs to 17 residues. The ends lost 1 base at V and 3 bases at J; junction bases unmatched: 8. The CDR3 here is CASSIGVAGGGNYEQYF. The CDR3 bases are TGTGCCAGTAGTATAGGAGTAGCGGGAGGGGGAAACTACGAGCAGTACTTC.

This chain links TRBV7-2 with TRBJ1-3, with a tentative D call TRBD1 (5 bases). The germline gives CDR1 SGHTA, CDR2 FQGNSA. The CDR3 is 15 amino acids. Trimming cost V 4 bases and J 3 bases, with 13 bases left between them. CDR3 in DNA: TGTGCCAGCAGCTCGGAGGGACCGAGTGGAAACACCATATATTTT. Amino acids: CASSSEGPSGNTIYF.

This clone has just one count. The rearrangement links TRBV25-1 to TRBJ2-5; no clear D. CDR1 MGHDK and CDR2 SYGVNS come from the germline V gene. The CDR3 has 12 residues. V lost 0 bases to trimming and J lost 5 bases, with 4 bases between them. CDR3 DNA: TGTGCCAGCAGTGAATACGGTGAGACCCAGTACTTC. Protein sequence: CASSEYGETQYF.

The rearrangement uses TRBV5-1 and TRBJ2-7; no reliable D call. This CDR3 comprises 16 residues. From germline, CDR1 is SGHRS and CDR2 YFSETQ. Trimming cost V 1 base and J 0 bases, with 14 bases left between them. The CDR3 region is CASSLIGSRNSYEQYF. CDR3 in DNA: TGCGCCAGCAGCTTGATCGGTAGCCGAAACTCCTACGAGCAGTACTTC.

The chain employs TRBV2 and TRBJ2-7; 8 bases match TRBD1. V trimming: 6 bases; J trimming: 3 bases; junction bases outside the gene matches: 10. The germline V gene has CDR1 SNHLY and CDR2 FYNNEI. The CDR3 consists of 15 residues. CDR3 sequence reads: CASRGTDRGFYEQYF. The DNA of the CDR3 is TGTGCCAGCAGAGGAACCGACAGGGGTTTCTACGAGCAGTACTTC.